This T cell receptor (beta chain) was sequenced for a study of blood T cell repertoires in COVID-19. Allocation to cohorts depended on clinical history reported by the participants. Germline CDR1 and CDR2: ENHRY and SYGVKD. CDR3 length equals 14 residues. V was pared by 6 bases and J by 8 bases, with 12 bases of the junction left unmatched. TCRdb's copy holds only in-frame clones and misses some; the assay was immunoSEQ multiplex PCR. The sample lists about 140,000 clones; around 80% were seen once. Sequenced input: PBMCs or T cells enriched from blood (not recorded which). This TCR came from a young woman who had been exposed to COVID-19. V is TRBV10-3 and J is TRBJ1-2; 7 bases map to TRBD1. CDR3 sequence (DNA): TGTGCCATCAGCCTAGGACCGACAGGGAGCGGCTACACCTTC. It codes for CAISLGPTGSGYTF.